These T cell receptor beta chains were read from a single sample in a study of cytomegalovirus exposure and HLA in healthy donors. Clones were sequenced by immunoSEQ multiplex PCR, and TCRdb holds only the in-frame ones, with some missing. Of under 200,000 clones listed, about 85% are singletons. The sequenced material came from PBMCs. These receptors came from a man between 18 and 35 years old in good health and CMV-seronegative. Each CDR3 is given with its conserved first and last residue. Each record gives: D gene, J gene, clone size, V gene, CDR3 length, CDR3 DNA, CDR3 protein. D genes are given only for firm matches. The size field is filled for only some rows; it gives once, few, many or a size class.

TRBD2,TRBJ2-1,.,TRBV9,14,TGTGCCAGCAGCGAGCGGGAATCCTACAATGAGCAGTTCTTC,CASSERESYNEQFF
.,TRBJ1-2,.,TRBV28,12,TGTGCCAGCAGTTTATACGGGGATGGCTACACCTTC,CASSLYGDGYTF
TRBD1,TRBJ2-7,.,TRBV6-5,14,TGTGCCAGCAGTTACCCCGGGACAGAGCGCGAGCAGTACTTC,CASSYPGTEREQYF
.,TRBJ2-3,few,TRBV27,14,TGTGCCAGCAGTCCCACTAGGGCCACAGATACGCAGTATTTT,CASSPTRATDTQYF
TRBD2,TRBJ2-1,.,TRBV7-2,15,TGTGCCAGCAGCCCCGGGACTAGCGGGGGCCATGAGCAGTTCTTC,CASSPGTSGGHEQFF
TRBD1,TRBJ1-2,few,TRBV27,16,TGTGCCAGCAGTGGAGCAGGGACAGGGGGGGACTATGGCTACACCTTC,CASSGAGTGGDYGYTF
TRBD1,TRBJ1-5,.,TRBV19,16,TGTGCCAGTAGTACCACCCGGACAGGGCTACGCCAGCCCCAGCATTTT,CASSTTRTGLRQPQHF
.,TRBJ2-2,.,TRBV5-1,15,TGCGCCAGCAGCCCCAGAAATCAGGGCACCGGGGAGCTGTTTTTT,CASSPRNQGTGELFF
TRBD1,TRBJ2-4,.,TRBV5-4,16,TGTGCCAGCAGCACCCACCGGGACAGGGGTGGAAACATTCAGTACTTC,CASSTHRDRGGNIQYF
TRBD2,TRBJ2-3,.,TRBV7-3,17,TGTGCCAGCAGCTTAAGGACTAGCGGGGGGAGCACAGATACGCAGTATTTT,CASSLRTSGGSTDTQYF
TRBD2,TRBJ2-3,.,TRBV9,17,TGTGCCAGCAGCGTAGGGGGGAATAGCGGGGTCACAGATACGCAGTATTTT,CASSVGGNSGVTDTQYF
.,TRBJ1-3,.,TRBV7-3,14,TGTGCCAGCAGCCCCGGACAGCCTGGAAACACCATATATTTT,CASSPGQPGNTIYF
.,TRBJ2-7,.,TRBV4-1,12,TGCGCCAGCGGGGCAGGGGACTACGAGCAGTACTTC,CASGAGDYEQYF
.,TRBJ1-5,once,TRBV7-9,14,TGTGCCAGCAGCTCCGGCCAGGGCAATCAGCCCCAGCATTTT,CASSSGQGNQPQHF
TRBD2,TRBJ2-1,.,TRBV5-8,18,TGTGCCAGCAGCTTGGATGCCCCTAGCGGGCGGGGGGACAATGAGCAGTTCTTC,CASSLDAPSGRGDNEQFF
.,TRBJ1-2,.,TRBV18,15,TGTGCCAGCTCACCACCGTCCAGGGTCAGACATGGCTACACCTTC,CASSPPSRVRHGYTF
TRBD2,TRBJ2-2,.,TRBV11-2,16,TGTGCCAGCAGCCCCCTAGCGGGGGCGGGCACCGGGGAGCTGTTTTTT,CASSPLAGAGTGELFF
.,TRBJ1-2,.,TRBV27,13,TGTGCCAGCAGTTTATCGGGGGGAGGTGGCTACACCTTC,CASSLSGGGGYTF
.,TRBJ1-1,.,TRBV9,15,TGTGCCAGCAGTCGGAATGTGGGCCAGAACACTGAAGCTTTCTTT,CASSRNVGQNTEAFF
.,TRBJ2-1,.,TRBV5-1,15,TGCGCCAGCAGCTCTCCCCATGGCGGGGTCGATGAGCAGTTCTTC,CASSSPHGGVDEQFF
.,TRBJ1-2,.,TRBV27,14,TGTGCCAGCAGTTTGGGAGGGGCCGGCTATGGCTACACCTTC,CASSLGGAGYGYTF
.,TRBJ2-7,.,TRBV28,13,TGTGCCAGCAGGCCCCCGGGTCCAAACGAGCAGTACTTC,CASRPPGPNEQYF
TRBD2,TRBJ2-5,.,TRBV12-5,14,TGTGCTAGTGGCCCGGGGGGGTGGAGGGAGACCCAGTACTTC,CASGPGGWRETQYF
.,TRBJ1-3,.,TRBV5-1,15,TGCGCCAGCAGCTTGGCCGGGAACTCTGGAAACACCATATATTTT,CASSLAGNSGNTIYF
.,TRBJ2-3,.,TRBV9,15,TGTGCCAGCAGCGTAGTGGCACACCCCACAGATACGCAGTATTTT,CASSVVAHPTDTQYF
.,TRBJ2-5,few,TRBV10-3,16,TGTGCCATCAGCCTCCGGGACTCATCCTCCCAAGAGACCCAGTACTTC,CAISLRDSSSQETQYF
TRBD2,TRBJ2-1,.,TRBV25-1,14,TGTGCCAGCAGTGGGCAGCGGGACTACAATGAGCAGTTCTTC,CASSGQRDYNEQFF
.,TRBJ1-1,.,TRBV28,14,TGTGCCAGCACCTCGGAAGGGGCGCGCACTGAAGCTTTCTTT,CASTSEGARTEAFF
.,TRBJ1-5,.,TRBV28,19,TGTGCCAGCAGTTTATGGGGTAGCCCCAGGGGCGAGGGCAATCAGCCCCAGCATTTT,CASSLWGSPRGEGNQPQHF
TRBD1,TRBJ2-1,.,TRBV5-1,14,TGCGCCAGCAGCTCCGGGACAGCCGCGTGGTGGCAGTTCTTC,CASSSGTAAWWQFF
.,TRBJ1-4,.,TRBV19,17,TGTGCCAGTAGTATAAGCCCCCGCCGGAGAACTAATGAAAAACTGTTTTTT,CASSISPRRRTNEKLFF
.,TRBJ2-5,.,TRBV5-6,14,TGTGCCAGCAGCTTGGCCGGGCAGGGAGAGACCCAGTACTTC,CASSLAGQGETQYF
.,TRBJ2-2,.,TRBV11-2,16,TGTGCCAGCAGCTTAGGTGGGACACAACGCACCGGGGAGCTGTTTTTT,CASSLGGTQRTGELFF
TRBD1,TRBJ1-5,.,TRBV19,14,TGTGCCAGTGGGACAGGGGTCCAAGGGCAGCCCCAGCATTTT,CASGTGVQGQPQHF
TRBD1,TRBJ1-1,.,TRBV6-6,15,TGTGCCAGCAGTCGCTCGGGACAGGGGAACACTGAAGCTTTCTTT,CASSRSGQGNTEAFF
.,TRBJ2-7,.,TRBV2,14,TGTGCCAGCAGTGAAAGGGGTCTAACCTACGAGCAGTACTTC,CASSERGLTYEQYF
.,TRBJ1-3,.,TRBV9,15,TGTGCCAGCAGCGAGACAGGTTGGTCTGGAAACACCATATATTTT,CASSETGWSGNTIYF
TRBD1,TRBJ1-2,once,TRBV4-3,18,TGCGCCAGCAGCGTTCTAATCGGGACAGGGGATCTTTGGCGTGGCTACACCTTC,CASSVLIGTGDLWRGYTF
TRBD1,TRBJ2-7,.,TRBV27,14,TGTGCCAGCAGTTTAGACAGGGATGAGGACGAGCAGTACTTC,CASSLDRDEDEQYF
TRBD1,TRBJ1-6,.,TRBV14,15,TGTGCCAGCAGCTTACGAGGGACAGTCGCTTCACCCCTCCACTTT,CASSLRGTVASPLHF
.,TRBJ1-2,large,TRBV5-4,13,TGTGCCAGCAGCCTGACTCGGGGGGAAGGCTACACCTTC,CASSLTRGEGYTF
TRBD1,TRBJ2-1,.,TRBV7-2,13,TGTGCCAGCAGTCGGGACAGTTACAATGAGCAGTTCTTC,CASSRDSYNEQFF
.,TRBJ1-3,.,TRBV2,15,TGTGCCAGCAGTGAGGGCAGGGTCTCTGGAAACACCATATATTTT,CASSEGRVSGNTIYF
TRBD2,TRBJ2-7,.,TRBV5-4,17,TGTGCCAGCAGCTTGGGACTAGCGGGGGGCCGGTCCTACGAGCAGTACTTC,CASSLGLAGGRSYEQYF
.,TRBJ1-3,few,TRBV7-8,14,TGTGCCAGCAGCTTAGGAGGCATCCGGAACACCATATATTTT,CASSLGGIRNTIYF
TRBD2,TRBJ2-3,few,TRBV5-6,12,TGTGCCAGTGGGACTAGCCCAGATACGCAGTATTTT,CASGTSPDTQYF
TRBD1,TRBJ1-1,.,TRBV19,14,TGTGCCAGTAGAGTCCGGTGGACAGGGGACGAAGCTTTCTTT,CASRVRWTGDEAFF
.,TRBJ2-5,once,TRBV6-1,12,TGTGCCAGCGGCAGCAGGGGAGAGACCCAGTACTTC,CASGSRGETQYF
.,TRBJ1-1,.,TRBV6-5,14,TGTGCCAGCCTCCGGGAGGGGGTTTGGACTGAAGCTTTCTTT,CASLREGVWTEAFF
TRBD2,TRBJ2-2,.,TRBV7-8,15,TGTGCCAGCAGCTTATGGGAGGGCAACACCGGGGAGCTGTTTTTT,CASSLWEGNTGELFF
TRBD1,TRBJ2-3,.,TRBV4-2,16,TGTGCCAGCAGCCAAGATCAACAGGGGGCGACAGATACGCAGTATTTT,CASSQDQQGATDTQYF
.,TRBJ1-5,.,TRBV4-1,16,TGCGCCAGCAGCCAAGGGTTACGACAGGGCAATCAGCCCCAGCATTTT,CASSQGLRQGNQPQHF
.,TRBJ1-4,.,TRBV4-1,17,TGCGCCAGCAGCCAAGATCCCACGGCCAGGGGCAATGAAAAACTGTTTTTT,CASSQDPTARGNEKLFF
TRBD1,TRBJ2-7,once,TRBV29-1,14,TGCAGCGTCGCTACGGGACAGGTCTCCTACGAGCAGTACTTC,CSVATGQVSYEQYF
.,TRBJ1-1,.,TRBV21-1,12,TGCGCCAGCAGCAAGACAGGGTGGTGGGCTTTCTTT,CASSKTGWWAFF
TRBD2,TRBJ2-2,.,TRBV29-1,15,TGCAGCGTTGAAGATGGGCGGGAGGTTGGCGGGGAGCTGTTTTTT,CSVEDGREVGGELFF
.,TRBJ1-6,.,TRBV4-2,17,TGTGCCAGCAGCCAAGAGTGGTTCAGGGCTAAGGATTCACCCCTCCACTTT,CASSQEWFRAKDSPLHF
.,TRBJ2-2,.,TRBV9,15,TGTGCCAGCAGCGCGACTCTTTCGAACACCGGGGAGCTGTTTTTT,CASSATLSNTGELFF
TRBD1,TRBJ2-7,.,TRBV7-2,15,TGTGCCAGCAGCCAGGGGGTCCTGAGCTCCTACGAGCAGTACTTC,CASSQGVLSSYEQYF